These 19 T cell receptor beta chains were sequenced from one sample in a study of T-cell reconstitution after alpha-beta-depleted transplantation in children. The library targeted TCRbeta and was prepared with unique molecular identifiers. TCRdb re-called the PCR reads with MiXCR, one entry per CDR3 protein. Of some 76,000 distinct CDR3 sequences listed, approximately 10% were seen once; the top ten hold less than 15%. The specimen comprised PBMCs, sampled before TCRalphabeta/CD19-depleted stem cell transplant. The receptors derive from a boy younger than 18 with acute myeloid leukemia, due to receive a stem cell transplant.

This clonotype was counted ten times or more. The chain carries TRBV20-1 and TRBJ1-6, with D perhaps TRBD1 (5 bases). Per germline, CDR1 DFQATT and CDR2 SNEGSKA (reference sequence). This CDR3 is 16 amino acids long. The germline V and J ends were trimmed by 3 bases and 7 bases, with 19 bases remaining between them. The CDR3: CSASRGGTQLNSPLHF. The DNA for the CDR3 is TGCAGTGCTAGTCGAGGTGGGACCCAGCTAAATTCACCCCTCCACTTT.

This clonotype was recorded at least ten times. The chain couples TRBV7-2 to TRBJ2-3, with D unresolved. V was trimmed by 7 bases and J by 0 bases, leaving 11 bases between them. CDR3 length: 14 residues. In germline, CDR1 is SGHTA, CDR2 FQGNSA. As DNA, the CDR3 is TGTGCCAGCACTTCAGGACGGAGCACAGATACGCAGTATTTT. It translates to CASTSGRSTDTQYF.

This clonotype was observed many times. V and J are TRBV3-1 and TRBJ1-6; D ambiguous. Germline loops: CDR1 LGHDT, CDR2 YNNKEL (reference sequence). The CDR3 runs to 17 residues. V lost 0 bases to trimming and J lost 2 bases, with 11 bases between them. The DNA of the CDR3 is TGTGCCAGCAGCCAAGATTATCGTCCCCCCTATAATTCACCCCTCCACTTT. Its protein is CASSQDYRPPYNSPLHF.

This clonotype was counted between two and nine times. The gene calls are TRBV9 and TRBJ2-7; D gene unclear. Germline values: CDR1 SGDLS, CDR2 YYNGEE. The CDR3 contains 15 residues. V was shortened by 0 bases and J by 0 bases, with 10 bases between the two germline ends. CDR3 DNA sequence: TGTGCCAGCAGCGTAGCGGATGATAGCTCCTACGAGCAGTACTTC. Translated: CASSVADDSSYEQYF. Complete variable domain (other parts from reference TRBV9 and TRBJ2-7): DSGVTQTPKHLITATGQRVTLRCSPRSGDLSVYWYQQSLDQGLQFLIQYYNGEERAKGNILERFSAQQFPDLHSELNLSSLELGDSALYFCASSVADDSSYEQYFGPGTRLTVT.

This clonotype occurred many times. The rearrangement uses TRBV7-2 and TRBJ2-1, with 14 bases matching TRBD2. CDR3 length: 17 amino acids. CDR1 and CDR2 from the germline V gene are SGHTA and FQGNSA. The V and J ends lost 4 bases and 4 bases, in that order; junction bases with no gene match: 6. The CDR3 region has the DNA TGTGCCAGCAGCTGGGGACTAGCGGGAGCATCGTACAATGAGCAGTTCTTC. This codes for CASSWGLAGASYNEQFF.

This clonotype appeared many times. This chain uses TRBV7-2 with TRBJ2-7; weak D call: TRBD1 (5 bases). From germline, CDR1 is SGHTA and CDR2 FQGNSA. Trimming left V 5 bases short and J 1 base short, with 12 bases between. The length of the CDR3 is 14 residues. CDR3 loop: CASSVDSASYEQYF. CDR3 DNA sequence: TGTGCCAGCAGCGTAGACAGCGCATCCTACGAGCAGTACTTC. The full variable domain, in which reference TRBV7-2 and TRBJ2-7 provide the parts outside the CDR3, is GAGVSQSPSNKVTEKGKDVELRCDPISGHTALYWYRQSLGQGLEFLIYFQGNSAPDKSGLPSDRFSAERTGGSVSTLTIQRTQQEDSAVYLCASSVDSASYEQYFGPGTRLTVT.

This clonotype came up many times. Here the CDR3 DNA reads TGCAGTGCTAGAGCGGTCCCCGGACTAAGGGCTTACAATGAGCAGTTCTTC. As protein: CSARAVPGLRAYNEQFF. The rearrangement joins TRBV20-1 to TRBJ2-1; tentatively, D is TRBD2 (6 bases). There are 17 residues in the CDR3. Germline V lookup: CDR1 DFQATT, CDR2 SNEGSKA (reference sequence). Trimming stripped 1 base from V and 4 bases from J, with 20 bases between.

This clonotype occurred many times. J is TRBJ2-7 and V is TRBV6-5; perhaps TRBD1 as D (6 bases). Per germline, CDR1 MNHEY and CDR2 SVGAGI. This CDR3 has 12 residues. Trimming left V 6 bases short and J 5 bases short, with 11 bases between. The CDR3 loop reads CASSRGQNEQYF. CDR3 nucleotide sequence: TGTGCCAGCAGCAGGGGTCAAAACGAGCAGTACTTC.

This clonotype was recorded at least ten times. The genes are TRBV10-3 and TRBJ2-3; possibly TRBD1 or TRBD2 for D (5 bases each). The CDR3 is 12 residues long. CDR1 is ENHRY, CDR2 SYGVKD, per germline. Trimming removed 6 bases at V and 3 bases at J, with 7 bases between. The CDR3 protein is CAIRGTTDTQYF. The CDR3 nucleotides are TGTGCCATCAGGGGGACGACAGATACGCAGTATTTT.

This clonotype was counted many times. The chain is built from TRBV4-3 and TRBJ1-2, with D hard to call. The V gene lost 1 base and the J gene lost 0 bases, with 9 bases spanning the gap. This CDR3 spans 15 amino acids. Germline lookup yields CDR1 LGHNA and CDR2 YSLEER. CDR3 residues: CASSQVQPSNYGYTF. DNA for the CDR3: TGCGCCAGCAGCCAAGTCCAGCCCTCTAACTATGGCTACACCTTC.

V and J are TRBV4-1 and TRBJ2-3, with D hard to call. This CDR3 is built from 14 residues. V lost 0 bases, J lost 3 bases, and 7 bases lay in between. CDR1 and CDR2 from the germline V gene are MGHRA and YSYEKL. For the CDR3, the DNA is TGCGCCAGCAGCCAAGAGTTACAGACAGATACGCAGTATTTT. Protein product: CASSQELQTDTQYF.

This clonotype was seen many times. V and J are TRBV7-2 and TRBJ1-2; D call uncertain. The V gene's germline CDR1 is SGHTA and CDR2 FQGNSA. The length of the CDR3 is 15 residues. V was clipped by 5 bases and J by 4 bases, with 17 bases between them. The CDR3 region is CASSPGRDPFYGYTF. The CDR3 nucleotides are TGTGCCAGCAGCCCGGGGAGGGATCCGTTCTATGGCTACACCTTC.

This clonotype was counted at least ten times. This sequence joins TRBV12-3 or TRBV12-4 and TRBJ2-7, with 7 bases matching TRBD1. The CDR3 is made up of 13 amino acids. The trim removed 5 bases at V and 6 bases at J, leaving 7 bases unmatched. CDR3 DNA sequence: TGTGCCAGCAGTCTGGCAGGGGGAATCGAGCAGTACTTC. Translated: CASSLAGGIEQYF.

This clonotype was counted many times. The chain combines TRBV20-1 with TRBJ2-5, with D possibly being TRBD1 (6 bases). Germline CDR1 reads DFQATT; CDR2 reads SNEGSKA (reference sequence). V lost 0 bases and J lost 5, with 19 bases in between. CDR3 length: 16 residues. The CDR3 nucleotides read TGCAGTGCTAGAGATCGGCTCCGACAGGCAGGGGAGACCCAGTACTTC. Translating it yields CSARDRLRQAGETQYF.

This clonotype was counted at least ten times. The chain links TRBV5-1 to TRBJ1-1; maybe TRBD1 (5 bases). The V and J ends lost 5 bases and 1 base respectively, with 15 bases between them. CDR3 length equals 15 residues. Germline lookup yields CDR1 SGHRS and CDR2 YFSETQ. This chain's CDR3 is CASSRTGTTNTEAFF. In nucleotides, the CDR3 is TGCGCCAGCAGTCGCACCGGGACGACGAACACTGAAGCTTTCTTT. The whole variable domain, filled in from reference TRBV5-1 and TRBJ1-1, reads KAGVTQTPRYLIKTRGQQVTLSCSPISGHRSVSWYQQTPGQGLQFLFEYFSETQRNKGNFPGRFSGRQFSNSRSEMNVSTLELGDSALYLCASSRTGTTNTEAFFGQGTRLTVV.

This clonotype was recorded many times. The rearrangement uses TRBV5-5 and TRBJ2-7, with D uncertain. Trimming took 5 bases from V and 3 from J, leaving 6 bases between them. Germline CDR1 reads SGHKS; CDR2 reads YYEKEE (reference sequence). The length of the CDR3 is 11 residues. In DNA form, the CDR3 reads TGTGCCAGCAGTTCATTCTACGAGCAGTACTTC. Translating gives CASSSFYEQYF.

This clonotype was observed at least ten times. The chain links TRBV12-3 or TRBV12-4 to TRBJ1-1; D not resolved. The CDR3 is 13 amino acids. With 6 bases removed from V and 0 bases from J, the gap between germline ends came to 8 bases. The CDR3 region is CASSVLLNTEAFF. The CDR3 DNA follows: TGTGCCAGCAGCGTTCTTTTGAACACTGAAGCTTTCTTT.

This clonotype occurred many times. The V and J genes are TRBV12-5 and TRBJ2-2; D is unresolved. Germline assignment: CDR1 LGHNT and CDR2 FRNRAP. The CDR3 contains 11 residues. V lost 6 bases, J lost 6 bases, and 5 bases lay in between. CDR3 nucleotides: TGTGCTAGTGGCCGCCCCGGGGAGCTGTTTTTT. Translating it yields CASGRPGELFF.

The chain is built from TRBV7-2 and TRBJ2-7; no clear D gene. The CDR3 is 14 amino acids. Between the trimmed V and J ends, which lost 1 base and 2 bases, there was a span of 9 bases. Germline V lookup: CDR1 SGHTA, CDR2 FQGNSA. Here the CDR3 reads CASSLEAVPYEQYF. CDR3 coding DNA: TGTGCCAGCAGCTTAGAAGCCGTTCCCTACGAGCAGTACTTC.